The 23 T cell receptor beta chains listed next were all sequenced from one sample in a study of CXCR3-negative and CXCR3-positive naive CD8 T cells. In preparing the TRB cDNA libraries, 5' RACE with UMI labels was used. TCRdb reprocessed the 5' RACE reads; each CDR3 protein has one entry and no DNA is given. This sample's table has some 130,000 distinct CDR3 sequences. The source material was naive CXCR3- CD8+ T cells from blood. The subset here: CD45RO-CCR7+CD27+CD95- naive CD8+ T cells lacking CXCR3 (TNR3-). The source of these receptors is a human donor in good health. Some clones in this sample may be carry-over from other donors' samples.

The CDR3 is CSADAGGTGELFF. V gene TRBV29-1 combines with J gene TRBJ2-2; TCRdb's D call, TRBD1, is unchecked because there is no DNA. The CDR3 contains 13 residues. CDR1 is SQVTM and CDR2 is ANQGSEA in the germline V gene.

This chain uses TRBV7-2 with TRBJ2-3; there is no DNA to check the TCRdb D call of TRBD2. The CDR3 consists of 18 residues. The germline V gene has CDR1 SGHTA and CDR2 FQGNSA. The CDR3 protein is CASSLGVRSGGDTDTQYF.

The CDR3 is CASSFQAEAFF. The V gene is TRBV28, the J gene TRBJ1-1. The CDR3 has 11 amino acids. The germline V gene encodes CDR1 MDHEN and CDR2 SYDVKM.

The genes are TRBV28 and TRBJ1-2; TCRdb names TRBD1, which stays unverified in the absence of DNA. The CDR3 is 16 amino acids. Germline V CDR1 and CDR2: MDHEN, SYDVKM. The CDR3 reads CASTHPAQGALNGYTF.

J is TRBJ2-5 and V is TRBV6-2 or TRBV6-3. Germline CDR1 is MNHEY and CDR2 is SVGEGT. The CDR3 extends over 14 amino acids. CDR3 sequence reads: CATAEAVYQETQYF.

The V and J genes are TRBV7-9 and TRBJ2-7; checking the TCRdb D call of TRBD1 is not possible without DNA. The V gene's germline CDR1 is SEHNR and CDR2 FQNEAQ (reference sequence). CDR3 length: 14 residues. CDR3 region: CASSNIGAAYEQYF.

The CDR3 is CASGDRSNQPQHF. V is TRBV6-1 and J is TRBJ1-5; TCRdb's assignment of TRBD1 cannot be checked, as there is no DNA. The CDR3 has 13 amino acids. Germline V gene data show CDR1 as MNHNS and CDR2 as SASEGT.

The chain employs TRBV28 and TRBJ2-1; TCRdb's D call, TRBD2, is unchecked because there is no DNA. CDR3 length equals 16 residues. Germline values: CDR1 MDHEN, CDR2 SYDVKM. The CDR3 sequence is CASSPTSGSAGNEQFF.

J is TRBJ1-2 and V is TRBV7-9; TCRdb's D call of TRBD1 is untestable without DNA. This CDR3 comprises 14 residues. Germline V gene sequence: CDR1 SEHNR, CDR2 FQNEAQ (reference sequence). CDR3 sequence: CASSGGGTGDGYTF.

The gene calls are TRBV20-1 and TRBJ2-1; the D call from TCRdb, TRBD2, cannot be confirmed without DNA. This CDR3 contains 15 residues. CDR1 and CDR2 from the germline V gene are DFQATT and SNEGSKA (reference sequence). CDR3 sequence reads: CSARLAGGLFLEQFF.

The chain combines TRBV5-1 with TRBJ2-7; checking the TCRdb D call of TRBD2 is not possible without DNA. The CDR3 spans 13 residues. Per the germline V gene, CDR1 is SGHRS and CDR2 is YFSETQ. The CDR3: CASSLTSLHEQYF.

The gene calls are TRBV6-2 or TRBV6-3 and TRBJ1-5; the D gene TCRdb calls, TRBD1, cannot be checked with no DNA. The CDR3 runs to 16 residues. CDR1 and CDR2 from the germline V gene are MNHEY and SVGEGT. The chain's CDR3 is CASSYHQGGYNQPQHF.

The chain recombines TRBV29-1 with TRBJ2-5; TCRdb lists TRBD1, though no DNA is available to test this call. The germline CDR1 and CDR2 sequences are SQVTM and ANQGSEA. The CDR3 contains 11 residues. CDR3 sequence reads: CSASGLGTQYF. The variable domain in full, with the rest retrieved from reference TRBV29-1 and TRBJ2-5, is SAVISQKPSRDICQRGTSLTIQCQVDSQVTMMFWYRQQPGQSLTLIATANQGSEATYESGFVIDKFPISRPNLTFSTLTVSNMSPEDSSIYLCSASGLGTQYFGPGTRLLVL.

V and J are TRBV19 and TRBJ2-1. The CDR3 spans 15 residues. Germline lookup yields CDR1 LNHDA and CDR2 SQIVND (reference sequence). This CDR3 is CASSIDQESANEQFF.

The chain employs TRBV6-5 and TRBJ1-5. The CDR3 is 15 amino acids. Germline V lookup: CDR1 MNHEY, CDR2 SVGAGI. CDR3 sequence: CASSRPTVSNQPQHF.

The V gene is TRBV7-3, the J gene TRBJ2-5; TCRdb's assignment of TRBD2 cannot be checked, as there is no DNA. This CDR3 spans 15 amino acids. Per the germline V gene, CDR1 is SGHTA and CDR2 is FQGTGA. The CDR3 is CASSSVGGLQETQYF.

The V call is TRBV13, the J call TRBJ2-5. Germline V gene sequence: CDR1 PRHDT, CDR2 FYEKMQ (reference sequence). There are 13 residues in the CDR3. This chain's CDR3 is CASSLRVKGTQYF.

The chain uses TRBV29-1 and TRBJ2-7; TCRdb gives TRBD1 as the D gene, but with no DNA this cannot be confirmed. The CDR3 consists of 14 residues. Germline V gene data show CDR1 as SQVTM and CDR2 as ANQGSEA. The CDR3 sequence is CSVVQTGSGYEQYF.

This chain connects TRBV9 to TRBJ1-2; absent DNA, TCRdb's TRBD1 call cannot be checked. The CDR3 runs to 13 residues. The germline V gene has CDR1 SGDLS and CDR2 YYNGEE. The CDR3 is CASRTDTDYGYTF.

This chain joins TRBV12-3 or TRBV12-4 and TRBJ2-1; checking the TCRdb D call of TRBD1 is not possible without DNA. The CDR3 spans 16 residues. The CDR3: CASSVRQPPPYNEQFF.

The rearrangement joins TRBV29-1 to TRBJ1-1. CDR1 SQVTM and CDR2 ANQGSEA come from the germline V gene. This CDR3 comprises 14 residues. CDR3 in amino acids: CSVVLVTGNTEAFF.

This rearrangement joins TRBV29-1 to TRBJ2-6; no DNA is available, so the TRBD1 call from TCRdb remains unchecked. The V gene's germline CDR1 is SQVTM and CDR2 ANQGSEA. This CDR3 is 16 amino acids long. The CDR3: CSVATGAISGANVLTF.

J is TRBJ2-4 and V is TRBV28; without DNA, the TCRdb call of TRBD1 cannot be checked. The CDR3 runs 15 residues. CDR1 is MDHEN and CDR2 is SYDVKM in the germline V gene. The CDR3 loop reads CASSFTRTGLNIQYF. The variable domain in full, completed from reference TRBV28 and TRBJ2-4, reads DVKVTQSSRYLVKRTGEKVFLECVQDMDHENMFWYRQDPGLGLRLIYFSYDVKMKEKGDIPEGYSVSREKKERFSLILESASTNQTSMYLCASSFTRTGLNIQYFGAGTRLSVL.